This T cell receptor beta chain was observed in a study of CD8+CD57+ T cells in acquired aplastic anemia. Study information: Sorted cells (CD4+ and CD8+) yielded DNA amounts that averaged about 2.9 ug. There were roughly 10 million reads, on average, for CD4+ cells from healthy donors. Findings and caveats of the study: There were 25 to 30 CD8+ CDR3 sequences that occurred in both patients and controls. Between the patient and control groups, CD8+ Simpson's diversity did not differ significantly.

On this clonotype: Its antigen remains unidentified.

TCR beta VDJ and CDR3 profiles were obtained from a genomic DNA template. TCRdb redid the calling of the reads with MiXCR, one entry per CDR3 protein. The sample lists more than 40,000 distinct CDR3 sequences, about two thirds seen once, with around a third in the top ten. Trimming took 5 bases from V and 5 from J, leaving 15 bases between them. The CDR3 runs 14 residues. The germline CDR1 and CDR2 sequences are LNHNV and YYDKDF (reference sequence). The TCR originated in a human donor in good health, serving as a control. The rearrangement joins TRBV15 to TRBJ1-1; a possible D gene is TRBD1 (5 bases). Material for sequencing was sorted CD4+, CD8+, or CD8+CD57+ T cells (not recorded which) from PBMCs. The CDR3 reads CATSRNGGRTEAFF. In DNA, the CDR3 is TGTGCCACCAGCCGAAATGGGGGGAGAACTGAAGCTTTCTTT.